Listed below are T cell receptor beta chains from one sample, sequenced in a study of untreated major depressive disorder. The protocol was immunoSEQ multiplex PCR, while the TCRdb copy is restricted to in-frame clones and leaves out a portion. The sample contains fewer than 30,000 clones, roughly nine tenths of which appear only once. The specimen was CD4+ T cells from PBMCs. These receptors all come from a woman in her thirties with major depressive disorder. The CDR3 runs from the conserved cysteine through the conserved F or W. A D gene is named only where the DNA matches it firmly.

j_call	d_call	v_call	cdr3_nt	cdr3_aa
TRBJ1-5	.	TRBV6-6	TGTGCCAGCAGTTACGGGGGTCAGATAAAAGGTCAGCCCCAGCATTTT	CASSYGGQIKGQPQHF
TRBJ1-2	.	TRBV6-6	TGTGCCAGCAGTGCAAGGACAGTCTATGGCTACACCTTC	CASSARTVYGYTF
TRBJ2-7	.	TRBV28	TGTGCCAGCAGTTTTTCCTCCTACGAGCAGTACTTC	CASSFSSYEQYF
TRBJ2-3	.	TRBV4-3	TGCGCCAGCAGCCAAGATAACTTGGGAGCAGATACGCAGTATTTT	CASSQDNLGADTQYF
TRBJ2-3	.	TRBV18	TGTGCCAGCTCCCAGTGGGGGGAAGTCACAGATACGCAGTATTTT	CASSQWGEVTDTQYF
TRBJ1-4	.	TRBV6-1	TGTGCCAGCAGTGTCTTCGGGGGTAATGAAAAACTGTTTTTT	CASSVFGGNEKLFF
TRBJ2-5	.	TRBV21-1	TGTGCCCCGCCCCTTCACCTTGAGGGAGTAGAGACCCAGTACTTC	CAPPLHLEGVETQYF
TRBJ2-1	.	TRBV6-1	TGTGCCAGCAGTGGATTCAGGGAGAATGAGCAGTTCTTC	CASSGFRENEQFF
TRBJ2-2	.	TRBV18	TGTGCCAGCTCCGGACGTAACACCGGGGAGCTGTTTTTT	CASSGRNTGELFF
TRBJ2-7	.	TRBV2	TGTGCCAGCGCTACCGACCGCGAGCAGTACTTC	CASATDREQYF
TRBJ1-3	.	TRBV2	TGTGCCAGCACCCGTACGGGGGCGACGAGGGGAAACACCATATATTTT	CASTRTGATRGNTIYF
TRBJ1-1	.	TRBV13	TGTGCCAGCAGCCGGAAGCTCGGGAACACTGAAGCTTTCTTT	CASSRKLGNTEAFF
TRBJ1-1	TRBD1	TRBV6-6	TGTGCCAGCAAACCCAGGGGACAGGGAAATGAAGCTTTCTTT	CASKPRGQGNEAFF
TRBJ2-5	.	TRBV18	TGTGCCAGCTCACCAAGCCCTCAAGAGACCCAGTACTTC	CASSPSPQETQYF
TRBJ2-3	.	TRBV6-5	TGTGCCAGCAGTTACTTCGGGGGGCCGGGGGATACGCAGTATTTT	CASSYFGGPGDTQYF
TRBJ2-2	.	TRBV7-9	TGTGCCAGCAGCTTACAGGGGAACACCGGGGAGCTGTTTTTT	CASSLQGNTGELFF
TRBJ2-3	.	TRBV15	TGTGCCACCAGCAGAGGGGCCGATAGCACAGATACGCAGTATTTT	CATSRGADSTDTQYF
TRBJ1-2	.	TRBV28	TGTGCCAGCAGACAAAACGGACAGGGCTACACCTTC	CASRQNGQGYTF
TRBJ1-4	TRBD1	TRBV7-9	TGTGCCAGCAGCGTCGACAGGGCTAATGAAAAACTGTTTTTT	CASSVDRANEKLFF
TRBJ2-7	TRBD2	TRBV27	TGTGCCAGCAGTGAAACTAGCGTCCCCTACGAGCAGTACTTC	CASSETSVPYEQYF
TRBJ2-3	TRBD1	TRBV7-8	TGTGCCAGCAGCACTCGGACAGGGCCCGCAGATACGCAGTATTTT	CASSTRTGPADTQYF
TRBJ1-3	.	TRBV5-4	TGTGCCAGCAGCTTGGAGGGGCCTGGAAACACCATATATTTT	CASSLEGPGNTIYF
TRBJ2-7	TRBD1	TRBV6-5	TGTGCCAGCAGCCAACAACCGGGACAGTTCTACGAGCAGTACTTC	CASSQQPGQFYEQYF